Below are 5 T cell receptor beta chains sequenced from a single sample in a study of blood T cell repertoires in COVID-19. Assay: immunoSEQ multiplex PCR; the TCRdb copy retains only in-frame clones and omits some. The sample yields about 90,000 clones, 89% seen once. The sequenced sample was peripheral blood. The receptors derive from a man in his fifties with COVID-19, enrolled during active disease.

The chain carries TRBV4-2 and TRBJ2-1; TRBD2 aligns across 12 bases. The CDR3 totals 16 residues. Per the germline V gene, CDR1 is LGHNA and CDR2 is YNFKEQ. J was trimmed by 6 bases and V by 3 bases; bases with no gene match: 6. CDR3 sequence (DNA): TGTGCCAGCAGCCATCTAGCGGGGGGGCTTGGCAATGAGCAGTTCTTC. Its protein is CASSHLAGGLGNEQFF.

The CDR3 region is CASSPRDRFTDTQYF. The CDR3 DNA sequence: TGTGCCAGTAGTCCCCGGGACAGGTTCACAGATACGCAGTATTTT. This chain links TRBV19 with TRBJ2-3, with 8 bases fitting TRBD1. CDR1 is LNHDA and CDR2 is SQIVND in the germline V gene (reference sequence). The J segment lost 2 bases and the V segment lost 5 bases, leaving 6 bases of the junction unmatched. The CDR3 runs 15 residues.

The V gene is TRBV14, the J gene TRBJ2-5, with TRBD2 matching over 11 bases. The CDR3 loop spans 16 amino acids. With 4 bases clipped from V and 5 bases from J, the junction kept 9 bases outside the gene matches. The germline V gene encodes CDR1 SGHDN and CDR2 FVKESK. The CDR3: CASSPGLAAPWETQYF. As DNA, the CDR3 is TGTGCCAGCAGCCCGGGACTAGCGGCCCCTTGGGAGACCCAGTACTTC.

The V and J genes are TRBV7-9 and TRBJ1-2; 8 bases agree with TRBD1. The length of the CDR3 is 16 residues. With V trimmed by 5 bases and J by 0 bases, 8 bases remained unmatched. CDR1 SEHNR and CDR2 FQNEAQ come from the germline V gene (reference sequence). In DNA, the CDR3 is TGTGCCAGCAGCACGACCGGGACAGGTGCTAACTATGGCTACACCTTC. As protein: CASSTTGTGANYGYTF.

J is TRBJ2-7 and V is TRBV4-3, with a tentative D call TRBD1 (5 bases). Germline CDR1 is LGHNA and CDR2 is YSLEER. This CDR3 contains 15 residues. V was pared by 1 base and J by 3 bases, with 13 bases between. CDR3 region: CASSQGATEHYEQYF. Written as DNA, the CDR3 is TGCGCCAGCAGCCAAGGGGCGACAGAACACTACGAGCAGTACTTC.